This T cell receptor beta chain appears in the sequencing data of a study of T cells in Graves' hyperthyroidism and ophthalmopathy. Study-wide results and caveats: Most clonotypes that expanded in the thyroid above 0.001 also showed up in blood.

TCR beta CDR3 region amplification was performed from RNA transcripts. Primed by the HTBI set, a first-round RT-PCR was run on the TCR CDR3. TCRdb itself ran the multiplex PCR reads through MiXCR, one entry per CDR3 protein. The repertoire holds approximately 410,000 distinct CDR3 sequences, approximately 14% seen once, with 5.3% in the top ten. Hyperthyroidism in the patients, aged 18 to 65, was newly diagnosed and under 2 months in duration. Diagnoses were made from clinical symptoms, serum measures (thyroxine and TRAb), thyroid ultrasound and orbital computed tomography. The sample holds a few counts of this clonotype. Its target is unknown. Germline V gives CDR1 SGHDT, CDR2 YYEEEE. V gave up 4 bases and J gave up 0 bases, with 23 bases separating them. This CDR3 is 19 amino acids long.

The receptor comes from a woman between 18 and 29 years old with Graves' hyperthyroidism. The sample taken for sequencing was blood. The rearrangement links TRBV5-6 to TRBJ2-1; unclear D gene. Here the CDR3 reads CASSTKSLGVLASYNEQFF. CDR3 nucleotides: TGTGCCAGCAGCACGAAAAGTCTCGGCGTTTTGGCCTCCTACAATGAGCAGTTCTTC. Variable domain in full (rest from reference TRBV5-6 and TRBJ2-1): DAGVTQSPTHLIKTRGQQVTLRCSPKSGHDTVSWYQQALGQGPQFIFQYYEEEERQRGNFPDRFSGHQFPNYSSELNVNALLLGDSALYLCASSTKSLGVLASYNEQFFGPGTRLTVL.